This T cell receptor beta chain was sequenced for a study of shared clonotypes between healthy human individuals. Clones were read by immunoSEQ multiplex PCR, and TCRdb kept only the in-frame ones, dropping some. Here the sample spans 1,400,000 or so clones, 98% being singletons. Germline CDR1 KGHSH, CDR2 LQKENI. V lost 3 bases and J 5 bases, leaving 11 bases between the germline ends. CDR3 length equals 14 residues. V and J are TRBV18 and TRBJ2-4; D call uncertain. This receptor was identified in a man aged 25 to 40 in good health. The material sequenced was naive CD4+ T cells sorted from blood. Subset defined: CD45RA+ positively selected. Here the CDR3 reads CASSPTVRQNIQYF. The CDR3 DNA sequence: TGTGCCAGCTCACCTACGGTGCGGCAAAACATTCAGTACTTC.